The next 4 T cell receptor beta chains were all read from a single sample in a study of blood T cell repertoires in COVID-19. The protocol was immunoSEQ multiplex PCR, while the TCRdb copy is restricted to in-frame clones and leaves out a portion. The sample records under 65,000 clones, approximately 90% being singletons. Source material: peripheral blood. The receptors derive from a man aged 50 to 59 with acute or convalescent COVID-19.

In its sample, this clone was seen once. DNA for the CDR3: TGTGCCAGCAGTTTTCTGACCGGGGAGCTGTTTTTT. Its translation is CASSFLTGELFF. The chain employs TRBV27 and TRBJ2-2; unclear D gene. Looked up from germline, CDR1 is MNHEY and CDR2 is SMNVEV (reference sequence). V lost 3 bases and J lost 5, with 4 bases in between. CDR3 length: 12 amino acids.

The CDR3 spells CATSDPDRDENYGYTF. CDR3 in DNA: TGTGCCACCAGTGATCCGGACAGGGACGAGAACTATGGCTACACCTTC. This sequence joins TRBV24-1 and TRBJ1-2; 8 bases agree with TRBD1. With 3 bases clipped from V and 2 bases from J, the junction kept 7 bases outside the gene matches. The germline CDR1 and CDR2 sequences are KGHDR and SFDVKD. CDR3 length: 16 amino acids.

V gene TRBV21-1 combines with J gene TRBJ2-3; the table gives TRBD2 as D, unverified against the DNA. TRBV21-1 is a recognized pseudogene. The CDR3 has 17 amino acids. The DNA for the CDR3 is TGTGCCAGCAGCAAGAGCGCGGGGGGGCGTAACACAGATACGCAGTATTTT. Amino acid sequence: CASSKSAGGRNTDTQYF.

This chain joins TRBV2 and TRBJ1-6, with D unresolved. Germline V gene lookup returns CDR1 SNHLY and CDR2 FYNNEI. The CDR3 is 14 residues long. V gave up 8 bases and J gave up 13 bases, with 21 bases separating them. CDR3 protein: CASVQRFDTPPLHF. In DNA form, the CDR3 reads TGTGCCAGCGTACAACGTTTCGACACCCCGCCCCTCCACTTT.